The rows below give T cell receptor beta chains drawn from one sample of a study of vaccination effects on CD4 cells after COVID-19. These receptors lack a known antigen. Profiled with immunoSEQ multiplex PCR; TCRdb holds only in-frame clones, not every one. The sample lists roughly 35,000 clones; about 73% were seen once. The specimen was CD4+ T cells from PBMCs cultured with HCoV-NL63 spike peptides, collected before COVID-19 vaccination. The receptors come from a human donor who had a prior SARS-CoV-2 infection. The CDR3 runs from the conserved cysteine through the conserved F or W. A D gene is named only where the DNA matches it firmly. The listing skips clone size in some rows; elsewhere it reads once, few, many or a size class.

V,J,D,size,DNA,CDR3
TRBV3-1/TRBV3-2,TRBJ2-4,TRBD1,.,TGTGCCAGCAGCCCCAGGGACAGGGCGGGGGACATTCAGTACTTC,CASSPRDRAGDIQYF
TRBV7-2,TRBJ2-2,TRBD2,once,TGTGCCAGCAGCTCCCGACTAGCGTGGGAGCTGTTTTTT,CASSSRLAWELFF
TRBV9,TRBJ1-6,.,.,TGTGCCAGCAGCGTAGGAGGATATGACTCACCCCTCCACTTT,CASSVGGYDSPLHF
TRBV5-4,TRBJ2-7,.,.,TGTGCCAGCAGCCGGTACGGGGCAAGCTACGAGCAGTACTTC,CASSRYGASYEQYF
TRBV6-4,TRBJ1-6,.,once,TGTGCCAGCAGTACAAGGGTGGGGTCACCCCTCCACTTT,CASSTRVGSPLHF
TRBV2,TRBJ2-3,TRBD2,.,TGTGCCAGCAGTGACCAGCGGGGGAGCACAGATACGCAGTATTTT,CASSDQRGSTDTQYF
TRBV9,TRBJ1-2,.,.,TGTGCCAGCAGCGCCCCCAGAGGGAGCGCTAACGCCCCCTATGGCTACACCTTC,CASSAPRGSANAPYGYTF
TRBV29-1,TRBJ2-5,TRBD1,.,TGCAGCGTTGATAAGGTCTGGGACAGTGGGATTCAAGAGACCCAGTACTTC,CSVDKVWDSGIQETQYF
TRBV6-5,TRBJ2-1,.,.,TGTGCCAGCAGCCCAGGGGGGCATCACAATGAGCAGTTCTTC,CASSPGGHHNEQFF
TRBV4-2,TRBJ2-1,TRBD2,.,TGTGCCAGCAGCCAAGTGGGAGGGGACTACAATGAGCAGTTCTTC,CASSQVGGDYNEQFF
TRBV7-2,TRBJ2-4,TRBD2,.,TGTGCCAGCAGCTTCCAACTAGCGGGAGATCCCCAGTACTTC,CASSFQLAGDPQYF
TRBV4-3,TRBJ1-2,.,few,TGCGCCAGCAGCCAAGATAGGGAGAAGGGCTACACCTTC,CASSQDREKGYTF
TRBV5-4,TRBJ2-2,TRBD2,.,TGTGCCAGCAGCTTGGGGGGACTAGCCTGGTCCGGGGAGCTGTTTTTT,CASSLGGLAWSGELFF